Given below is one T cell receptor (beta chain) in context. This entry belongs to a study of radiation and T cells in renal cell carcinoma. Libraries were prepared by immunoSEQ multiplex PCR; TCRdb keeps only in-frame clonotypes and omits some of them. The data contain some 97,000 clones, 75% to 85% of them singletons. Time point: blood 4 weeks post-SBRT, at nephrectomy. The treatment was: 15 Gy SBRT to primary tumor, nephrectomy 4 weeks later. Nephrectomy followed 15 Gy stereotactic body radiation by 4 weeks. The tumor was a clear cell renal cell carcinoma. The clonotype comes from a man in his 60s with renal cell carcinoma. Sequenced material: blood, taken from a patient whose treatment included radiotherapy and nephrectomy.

CDR3 coding DNA: TGCGCCAGCAGCCCGGGACAAGTGGGGTACGAGCAGTACTTC. Its translation: CASSPGQVGYEQYF. This rearrangement joins TRBV4-3 to TRBJ2-7; tentatively, D is TRBD1 (6 bases). Between the trimmed V and J ends, which lost 4 bases and 4 bases, there was a span of 14 bases. The germline V gene encodes CDR1 LGHNA and CDR2 YSLEER. There are 14 residues in the CDR3.